This T cell receptor (beta chain) emerged from a study of siplizumab effects on memory and regulatory T cells. Findings and caveats of the study: Siplizumab caused a significant drop in alloreactive sequences traceable to unstimulated CD4+ memory cells. Naive T cells seemed more diverse than memory cells and seemed major alloresponse contributors.

A remark on this clone: No antigen is known for it.

The CDR3 totals 13 residues. Per germline, CDR1 SGHRS and CDR2 YFSETQ. The V end was cut by 2 bases, the J end by 6 bases, with 10 bases between. Clones were sequenced by immunoSEQ multiplex PCR, and TCRdb holds only the in-frame ones, with some missing. The repertoire holds 95,000 to 130,000 clones, with approximately 94% as singletons. This TCR came from a human donor in good health. The rearrangement uses TRBV5-1 and TRBJ2-3; D may be TRBD1 or TRBD2 (5 bases each). The sequenced sample was non-Treg CD4+ T cells sorted from blood. Here the CDR3 reads CASSFPGDDTQYF. In nucleotides, the CDR3 is TGCGCCAGCAGCTTCCCCGGGGACGATACGCAGTATTTT.